This entry concerns a single TCR beta chain. Antigen specificity is unknown. This entry is derived from a study of T cell responses to AZD1222 COVID-19 vaccine. Findings of the study overall: Among those given AZD1222, only six were seropositive at baseline. Females outnumbered males among donors, who were mostly white British; clonal diversity was possibly underestimated. Among spike-specific TCRs, nearly half reportedly target unmutated variant regions. The peak T cell response came first, and repertoires were sampled only after it.

The CDR3 has 14 residues. V lost 6 bases to trimming and J lost 6 bases; unmatched junction nucleotides: 7. The germline V gene has CDR1 ENHRY and CDR2 SYGVKD. Repertoires were generated with immunoSEQ multiplex PCR, while TCRdb's copy carries only in-frame clones and drops some. The sample records around 140,000 clones, around 90% being singletons. The sample consisted of peripheral blood, taken 28 days after the second dose of the MenACWY control vaccine. The chain has TRBV10-3 and TRBJ2-1, with 8 bases that match TRBD2. This receptor was taken from an adult who received the MenACWY meningococcal vaccine as a control. The CDR3 DNA reads as TGTGCCATCAGGGCTAGCGGGTCTGTCAATGAGCAGTTCTTC. It codes for CAIRASGSVNEQFF.